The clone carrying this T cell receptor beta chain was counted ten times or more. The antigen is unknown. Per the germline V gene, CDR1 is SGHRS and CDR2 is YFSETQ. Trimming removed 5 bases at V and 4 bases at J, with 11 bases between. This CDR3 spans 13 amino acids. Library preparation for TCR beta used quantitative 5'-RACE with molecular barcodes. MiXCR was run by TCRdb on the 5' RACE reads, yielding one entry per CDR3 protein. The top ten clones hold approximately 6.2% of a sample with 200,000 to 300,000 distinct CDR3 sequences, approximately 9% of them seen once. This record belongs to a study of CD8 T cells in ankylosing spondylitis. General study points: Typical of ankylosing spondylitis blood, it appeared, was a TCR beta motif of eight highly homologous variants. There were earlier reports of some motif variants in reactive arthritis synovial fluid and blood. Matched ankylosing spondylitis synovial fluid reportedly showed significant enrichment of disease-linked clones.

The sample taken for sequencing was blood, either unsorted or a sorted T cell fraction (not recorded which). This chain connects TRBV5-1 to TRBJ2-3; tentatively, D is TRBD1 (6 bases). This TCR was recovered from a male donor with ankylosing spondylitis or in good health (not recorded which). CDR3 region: CASRQQGSDTQYF. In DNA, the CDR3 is TGCGCCAGCAGACAACAGGGATCAGATACGCAGTATTTT.